The clone carrying this T cell receptor beta chain showed up many times. The data were taken from a study of blood T cell repertoires in COVID-19. As for the study in general: Donors in the United States, Italy and Spain gave samples during acute or convalescent COVID-19. In each case, the material was cDNA or gDNA derived from T cells, B-cell-depleted T cells, or PBMCs.

The length of the CDR3 is 13 residues. Trimming left V 2 bases short and J 7 bases short, with 8 bases between. CDR1 is LNHDA and CDR2 is SQIVND in the germline V gene (reference sequence). Profiling relied on immunoSEQ multiplex PCR, and the TCRdb table lists in-frame clones only, not all of them. This sample yields some 38,000 clones, of which 75% to 90% are seen a single time; around 14% belongs to the top ten. Sequencing used peripheral blood. This clonotype was obtained from a woman in her 70s with acute or convalescent COVID-19. The genes are TRBV19 and TRBJ1-4; TRBD1 might be the D (5 bases). The CDR3 sequence is CASSIQGGEKLFF. CDR3 sequence (DNA): TGTGCCAGTAGTATACAGGGTGGTGAAAAACTGTTTTTT.